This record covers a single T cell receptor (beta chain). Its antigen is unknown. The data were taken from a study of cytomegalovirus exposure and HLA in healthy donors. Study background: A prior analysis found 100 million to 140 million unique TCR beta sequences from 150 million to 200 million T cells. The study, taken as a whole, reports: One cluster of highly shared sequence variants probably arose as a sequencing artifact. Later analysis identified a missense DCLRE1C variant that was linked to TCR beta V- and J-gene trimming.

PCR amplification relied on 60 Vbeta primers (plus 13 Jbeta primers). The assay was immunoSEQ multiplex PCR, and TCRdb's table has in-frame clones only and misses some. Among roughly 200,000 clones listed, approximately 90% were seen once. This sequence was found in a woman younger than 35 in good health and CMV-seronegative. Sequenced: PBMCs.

The CDR3 protein is CASSLATSEAQYF. The CDR3 DNA reads TGTGCCAGCAGCTTAGCCACGAGTGAGGCCCAGTACTTC. The chain employs TRBV7-9 and TRBJ2-5, with D unresolved. Germline lookup yields CDR1 SEHNR and CDR2 FQNEAQ (reference sequence). The ends were cut back, 0 bases at V and 9 bases at J, with 11 bases in the middle. This CDR3 has 13 residues. The full variable domain, with the rest looked up from reference TRBV7-9 and TRBJ2-5, is DTGVSQNPRHKITKRGQNVTFRCDPISEHNRLYWYRQTLGQGPEFLTYFQNEAQLEKSRLLSDRFSAERPKGSFSTLEIQRTEQGDSAMYLCASSLATSEAQYFGPGTRLLVL.